The present TCR beta chain was sequenced within a study of T-cell memory formation after mild COVID-19. The CDR3 consists of 12 residues. The V end was cut by 5 bases, the J end by 8 bases, with 10 bases between. About this clonotype: Its antigen remains unidentified.

Via MiXCR, TCRdb re-called the 5' RACE reads, giving one row per CDR3 protein. The table records roughly 130,000 distinct CDR3 sequences, around a sixth of them present only once. General study findings and limits: Among clones peaking at day 37 in the second wave, SARS-CoV-2 specificity remained unconfirmed. Day 15 to 85 contracting clones showed balanced CD4/CD8; day 15 to 37 expanders favored CD4+.

The sample comprised PBMCs or a T cell subset sorted from them (not recorded which). This TCR derives from an adult woman who had mild COVID-19 (a few samples of this study predate the infection). Cell type and time point are not known. The chain has TRBV12-3 or TRBV12-4 and TRBJ1-3, with D possibly being TRBD1 (5 bases). CDR3 nucleotides: TGTGCCAGCAGTCTGCTAGGGGACACCATATATTTT. This gives the protein CASSLLGDTIYF.